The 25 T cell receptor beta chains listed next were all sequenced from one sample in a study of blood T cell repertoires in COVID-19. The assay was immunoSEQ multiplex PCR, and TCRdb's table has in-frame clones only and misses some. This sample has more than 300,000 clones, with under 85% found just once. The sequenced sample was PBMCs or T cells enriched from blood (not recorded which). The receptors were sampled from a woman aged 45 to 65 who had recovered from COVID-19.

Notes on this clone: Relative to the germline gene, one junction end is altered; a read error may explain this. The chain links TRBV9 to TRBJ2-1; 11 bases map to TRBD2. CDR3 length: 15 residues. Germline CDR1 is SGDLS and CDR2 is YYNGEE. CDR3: CASSLAGGEMYEQFF. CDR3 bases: TGCGCCAGCAGCTTAGCGGGGGGGGAGATGTATGAGCAGTTCTTC.

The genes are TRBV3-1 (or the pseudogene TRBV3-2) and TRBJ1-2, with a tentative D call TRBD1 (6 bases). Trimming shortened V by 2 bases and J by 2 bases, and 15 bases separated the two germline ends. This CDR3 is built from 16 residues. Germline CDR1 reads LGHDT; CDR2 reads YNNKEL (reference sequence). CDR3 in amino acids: CASSQWGGSLNYGYTF. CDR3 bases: TGTGCCAGCAGCCAATGGGGGGGCAGCTTAAACTATGGCTACACCTTC.

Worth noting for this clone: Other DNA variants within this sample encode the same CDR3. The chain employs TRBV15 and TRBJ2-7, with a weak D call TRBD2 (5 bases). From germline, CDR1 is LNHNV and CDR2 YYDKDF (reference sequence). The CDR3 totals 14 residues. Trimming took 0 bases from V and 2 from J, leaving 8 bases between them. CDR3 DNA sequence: TGTGCCACCAGCAGAGATCGAGGGACCTACGAGCAGTACTTC. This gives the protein CATSRDRGTYEQYF. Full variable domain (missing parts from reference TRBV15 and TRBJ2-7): DAMVIQNPRYQVTQFGKPVTLSCSQTLNHNVMYWYQQKSSQAPKLLFHYYDKDFNNEADTPDNFQSRRPNTSFCFLDIRSPGLGDTAMYLCATSRDRGTYEQYFGPGTRLTVT.

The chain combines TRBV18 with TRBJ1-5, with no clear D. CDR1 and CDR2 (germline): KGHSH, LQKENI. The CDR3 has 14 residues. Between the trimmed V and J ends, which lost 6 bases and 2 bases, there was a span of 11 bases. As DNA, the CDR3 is TGTGCCAGCTCTCGAGACAAAGGCAATCAGCCCCAGCATTTT. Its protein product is CASSRDKGNQPQHF.

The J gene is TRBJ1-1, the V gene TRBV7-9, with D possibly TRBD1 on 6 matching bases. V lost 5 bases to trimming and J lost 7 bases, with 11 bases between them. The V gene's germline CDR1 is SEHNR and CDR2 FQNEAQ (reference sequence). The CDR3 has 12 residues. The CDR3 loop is CASSLGQHEAFF. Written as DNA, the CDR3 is TGTGCCAGCAGCCTTGGACAGCATGAAGCTTTCTTT.

This CDR3 reads CASRSHGATDTQYF. CDR3 DNA sequence: TGCGCCAGCAGATCTCATGGGGCCACAGATACGCAGTATTTT. The chain uses TRBV5-1 and TRBJ2-3; tentative D call: TRBD1 (5 bases). Between the trimmed V and J ends, which lost 5 bases and 2 bases, there was a span of 12 bases. The CDR3 spans 14 residues. The germline gives CDR1 SGHRS, CDR2 YFSETQ.

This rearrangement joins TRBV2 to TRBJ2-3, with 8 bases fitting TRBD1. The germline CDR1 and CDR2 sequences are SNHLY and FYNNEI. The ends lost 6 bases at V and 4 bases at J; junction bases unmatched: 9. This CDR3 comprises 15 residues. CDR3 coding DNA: TGTGCCAGCAGGACCGGGACAGGAGTCGCAGATACGCAGTATTTT. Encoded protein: CASRTGTGVADTQYF. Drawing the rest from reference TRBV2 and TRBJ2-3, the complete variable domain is EPEVTQTPSHQVTQMGQEVILRCVPISNHLYFYWYRQILGQKVEFLVSFYNNEISEKSEIFDDQFSVERPDGSNFTLKIRSTKLEDSAMYFCASRTGTGVADTQYFGPGTRLTVL.

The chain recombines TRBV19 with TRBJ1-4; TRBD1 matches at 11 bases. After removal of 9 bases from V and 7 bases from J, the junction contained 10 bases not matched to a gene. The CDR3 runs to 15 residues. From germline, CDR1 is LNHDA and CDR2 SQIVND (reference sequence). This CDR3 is CASRTGGAGSEKLFF. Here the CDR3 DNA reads TGTGCCAGCCGGACAGGGGGCGCCGGCAGTGAAAAACTGTTTTTT. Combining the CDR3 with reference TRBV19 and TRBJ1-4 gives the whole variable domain DGGITQSPKYLFRKEGQNVTLSCEQNLNHDAMYWYRQDPGQGLRLIYYSQIVNDFQKGDIAEGYSVSREKKESFPLTVTSAQKNPTAFYLCASRTGGAGSEKLFFGSGTQLSVL.

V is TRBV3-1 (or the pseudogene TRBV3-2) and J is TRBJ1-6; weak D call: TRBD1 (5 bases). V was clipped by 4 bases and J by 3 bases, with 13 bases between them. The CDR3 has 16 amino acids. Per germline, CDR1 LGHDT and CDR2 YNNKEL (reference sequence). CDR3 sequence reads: CASSPSGGGYNSPLHF. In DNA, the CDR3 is TGTGCCAGCAGCCCCTCGGGGGGGGGCTATAATTCACCCCTCCACTTT.

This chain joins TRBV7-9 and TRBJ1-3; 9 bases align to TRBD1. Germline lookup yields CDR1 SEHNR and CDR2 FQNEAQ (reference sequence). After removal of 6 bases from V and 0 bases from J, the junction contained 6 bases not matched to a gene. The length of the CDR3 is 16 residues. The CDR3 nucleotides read TGTGCCAGCAGGTCACAGGGGGCCTTCTCTGGAAACACCATATATTTT. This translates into CASRSQGAFSGNTIYF.

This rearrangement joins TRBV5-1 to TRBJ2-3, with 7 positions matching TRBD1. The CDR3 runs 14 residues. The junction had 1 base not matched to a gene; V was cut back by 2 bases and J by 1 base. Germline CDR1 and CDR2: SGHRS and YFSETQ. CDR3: CASSFGQGTDTQYF. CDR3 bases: TGCGCCAGCAGCTTCGGACAGGGCACAGATACGCAGTATTTT.

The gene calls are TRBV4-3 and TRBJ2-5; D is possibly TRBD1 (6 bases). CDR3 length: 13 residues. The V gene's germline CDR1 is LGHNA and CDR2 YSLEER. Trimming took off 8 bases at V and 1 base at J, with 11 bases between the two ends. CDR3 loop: CASAQGIQETQYF. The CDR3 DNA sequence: TGCGCCAGCGCACAGGGAATCCAAGAGACCCAGTACTTC.

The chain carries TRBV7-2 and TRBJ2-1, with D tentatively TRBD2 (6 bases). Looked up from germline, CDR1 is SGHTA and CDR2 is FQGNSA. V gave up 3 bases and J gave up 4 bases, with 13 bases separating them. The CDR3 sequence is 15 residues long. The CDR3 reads CASSFVASAYNEQFF. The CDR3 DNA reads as TGTGCCAGCAGCTTCGTCGCTAGCGCGTACAATGAGCAGTTCTTC.

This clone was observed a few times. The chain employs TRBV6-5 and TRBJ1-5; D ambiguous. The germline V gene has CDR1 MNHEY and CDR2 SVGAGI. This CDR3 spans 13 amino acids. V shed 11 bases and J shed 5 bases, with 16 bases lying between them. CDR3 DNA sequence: TGTGCCTCCGAGGGAGGAGATTATCAGCCCCAGCATTTT. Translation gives CASEGGDYQPQHF.

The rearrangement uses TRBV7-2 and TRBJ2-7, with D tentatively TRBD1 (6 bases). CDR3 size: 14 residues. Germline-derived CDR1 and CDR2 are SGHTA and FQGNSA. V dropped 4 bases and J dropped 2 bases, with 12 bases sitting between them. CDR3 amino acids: CASSSGQSPYEQYF. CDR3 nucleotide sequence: TGTGCCAGCAGCTCCGGACAGTCCCCCTACGAGCAGTACTTC.

CDR3 residues: CASGRGQTSSYEQYF. As DNA, the CDR3 is TGTGCCAGTGGGCGGGGACAGACGTCATCCTACGAGCAGTACTTC. The gene calls are TRBV6-5 and TRBJ2-7; TRBD1 is a possible D gene (7 bases). The length of the CDR3 is 15 residues. Germline V gene data show CDR1 as MNHEY and CDR2 as SVGAGI. V gave up 9 bases and J gave up 1 base, with 19 bases separating them.

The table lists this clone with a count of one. This CDR3 is CASSQAGTGGGEKLFF. Here the CDR3 DNA reads TGTGCCAGCAGCCAAGCCGGGACAGGGGGCGGTGAAAAACTGTTTTTT. This chain uses TRBV14 with TRBJ1-4, with TRBD1 matching 12 bases. CDR1 SGHDN and CDR2 FVKESK come from the germline V gene. The CDR3 runs to 16 residues. The trim removed 1 base at V and 7 bases at J, leaving 4 bases unmatched.

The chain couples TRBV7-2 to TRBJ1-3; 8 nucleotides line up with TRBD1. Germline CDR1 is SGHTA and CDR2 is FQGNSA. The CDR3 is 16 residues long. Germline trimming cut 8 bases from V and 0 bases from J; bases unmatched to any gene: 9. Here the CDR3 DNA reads TGTGCCAGCGGAAAGGACAGGGACCGCTCTGGAAACACCATATATTTT. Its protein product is CASGKDRDRSGNTIYF.

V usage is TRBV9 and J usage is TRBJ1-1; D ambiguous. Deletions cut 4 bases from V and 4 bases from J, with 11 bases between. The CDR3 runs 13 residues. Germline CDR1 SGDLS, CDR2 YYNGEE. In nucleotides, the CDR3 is TGTGCCAGCAGCTCTCGACAAGGCACTGAAGCTTTCTTT. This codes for CASSSRQGTEAFF. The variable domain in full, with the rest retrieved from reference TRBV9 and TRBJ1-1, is DSGVTQTPKHLITATGQRVTLRCSPRSGDLSVYWYQQSLDQGLQFLIQYYNGEERAKGNILERFSAQQFPDLHSELNLSSLELGDSALYFCASSSRQGTEAFFGQGTRLTVV.

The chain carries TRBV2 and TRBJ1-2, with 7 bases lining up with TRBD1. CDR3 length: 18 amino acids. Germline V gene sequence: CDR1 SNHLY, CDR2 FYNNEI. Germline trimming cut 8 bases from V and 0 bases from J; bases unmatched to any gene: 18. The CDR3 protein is CASSDSSDRRLTNYGYTF. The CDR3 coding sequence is TGTGCCAGCTCCGATTCCTCGGACAGGCGCCTTACTAACTATGGCTACACCTTC. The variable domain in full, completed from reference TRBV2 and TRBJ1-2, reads EPEVTQTPSHQVTQMGQEVILRCVPISNHLYFYWYRQILGQKVEFLVSFYNNEISEKSEIFDDQFSVERPDGSNFTLKIRSTKLEDSAMYFCASSDSSDRRLTNYGYTFGSGTRLTVV.

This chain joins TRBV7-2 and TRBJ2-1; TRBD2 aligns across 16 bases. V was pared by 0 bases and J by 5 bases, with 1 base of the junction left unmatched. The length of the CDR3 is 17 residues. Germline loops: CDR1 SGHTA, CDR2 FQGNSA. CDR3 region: CASSLAGLAGGNNEQFF. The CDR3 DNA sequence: TGTGCCAGCAGCTTAGCGGGACTAGCGGGGGGGAACAATGAGCAGTTCTTC.

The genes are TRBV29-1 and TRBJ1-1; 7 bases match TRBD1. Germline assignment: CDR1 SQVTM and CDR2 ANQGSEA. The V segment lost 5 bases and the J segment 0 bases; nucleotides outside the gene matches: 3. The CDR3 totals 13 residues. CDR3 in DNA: TGCAGCGTTCAGGGGGTTATGAACACTGAAGCTTTCTTT. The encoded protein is CSVQGVMNTEAFF.

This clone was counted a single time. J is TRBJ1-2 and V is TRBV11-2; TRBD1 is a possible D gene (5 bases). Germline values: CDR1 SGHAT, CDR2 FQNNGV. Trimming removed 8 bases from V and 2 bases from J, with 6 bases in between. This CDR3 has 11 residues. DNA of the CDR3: TGTGCCAGCGGGGGGAACTATGGCTACACCTTC. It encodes CASGGNYGYTF.

DNA for the CDR3: TGTGCCAGCAGCTTGTCTGGGGAGCTGTTTTTT. Its translation is CASSLSGELFF. The chain is built from TRBV5-6 and TRBJ2-2; D unresolved. V lost 1 base and J lost 8, with 3 bases in between. Germline V gene data show CDR1 as SGHDT and CDR2 as YYEEEE. There are 11 residues in the CDR3.

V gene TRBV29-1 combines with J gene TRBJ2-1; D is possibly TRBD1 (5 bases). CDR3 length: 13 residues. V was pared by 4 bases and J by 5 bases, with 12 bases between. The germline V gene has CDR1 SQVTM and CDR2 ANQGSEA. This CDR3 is CSVGGPTNNEQFF. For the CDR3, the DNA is TGCAGCGTTGGGGGCCCCACAAACAATGAGCAGTTCTTC.